This TCR beta chain was found in a study of Graves' ophthalmopathy and Graves' hyperthyroidism. Study-wide context: By definition, stable hyperthyroidism involved no ophthalmopathy within 18 months of follow-up.

Amplified TCR beta CDR3 regions were obtained using RNA transcripts as template. First-round RT-PCR with HTBI primers preceded a second-round multiplex PCR. Each CDR3 protein gets one entry after TCRdb re-called the multiplex PCR reads with MiXCR. The sample lists about 1.1 million distinct CDR3 sequences, 36% occurring once. This clonotype was detected many times. This CDR3 contains 13 residues. V was clipped by 5 bases and J by 2 bases; unmatched bases: 6. The germline CDR1 and CDR2 sequences are DFQATT and SNEGSKA (reference sequence). The clonotype was recovered from an adult man with Graves' hyperthyroidism. V gene TRBV20-1 combines with J gene TRBJ2-7; 7 nucleotides match TRBD1. Input material: peripheral blood or thyroid tissue (not recorded which). The CDR3 region is CSALRDRAYEQYF. As DNA, the CDR3 is TGCAGTGCTTTACGGGACAGAGCCTACGAGCAGTACTTC.